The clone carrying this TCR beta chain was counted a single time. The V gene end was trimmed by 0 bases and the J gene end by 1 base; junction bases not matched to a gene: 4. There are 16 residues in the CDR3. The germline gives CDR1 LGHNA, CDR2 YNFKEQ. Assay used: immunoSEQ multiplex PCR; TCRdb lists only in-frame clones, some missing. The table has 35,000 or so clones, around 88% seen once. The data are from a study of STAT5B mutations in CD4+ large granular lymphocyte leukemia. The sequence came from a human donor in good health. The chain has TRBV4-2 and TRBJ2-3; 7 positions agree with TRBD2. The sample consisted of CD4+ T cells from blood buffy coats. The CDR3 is CASSQDSAGRTDTQYF. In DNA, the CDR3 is TGTGCCAGCAGCCAAGATTCAGCGGGACGCACAGATACGCAGTATTTT.